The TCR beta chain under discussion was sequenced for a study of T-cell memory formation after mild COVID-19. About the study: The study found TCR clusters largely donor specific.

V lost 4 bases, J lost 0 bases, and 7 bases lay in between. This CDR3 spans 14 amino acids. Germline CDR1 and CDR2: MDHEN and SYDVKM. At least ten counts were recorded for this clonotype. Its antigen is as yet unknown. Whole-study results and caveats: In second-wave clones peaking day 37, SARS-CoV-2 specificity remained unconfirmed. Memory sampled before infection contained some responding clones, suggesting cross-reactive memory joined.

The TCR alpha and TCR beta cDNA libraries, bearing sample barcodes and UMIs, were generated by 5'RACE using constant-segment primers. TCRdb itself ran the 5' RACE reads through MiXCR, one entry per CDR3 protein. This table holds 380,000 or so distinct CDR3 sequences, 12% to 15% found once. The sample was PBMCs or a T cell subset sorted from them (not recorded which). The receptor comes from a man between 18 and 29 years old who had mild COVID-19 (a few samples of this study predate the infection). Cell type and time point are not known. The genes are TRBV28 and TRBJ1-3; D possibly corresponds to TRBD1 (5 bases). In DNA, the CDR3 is TGTGCCAGCAGTTGGGGGACCTCTGGAAACACCATATATTTT. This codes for CASSWGTSGNTIYF.